Reported below is one T cell receptor beta chain. As yet, its antigen is unknown. The data are from a study of OX40 agonist ivuxolimab in advanced cancers. In the study overall: Subjects had a mean age of about 60 years, with a range of about 23 to 90; more than 70% were male. Overall study results and limits: Dosing at 0.1 to 3.0 mg/kg was accompanied by clonal expansion of CD4+ and CD8+ blood T cells by week 6. Researchers did not establish what antigens the expanded peripheral T cells target.

Using immunoSEQ multiplex PCR, the repertoire was profiled, and TCRdb retains in-frame clones only, with some absent. The sample carries 42,000 or so clones, more than 80% recorded once. Exclusion of a patient followed from autoimmune disease history or systemic immunosuppression. The CDR3 covers 18 residues. Germline-derived CDR1 and CDR2 are SGHNT and YYREEE (reference sequence). Trimming removed 4 bases from V and 0 bases from J; junction bases left unmatched: 9. This receptor was obtained from an adult with an advanced solid tumor such as melanoma, head and neck, liver or kidney cancer. Specimen: CD4+ or CD8+ T cells sorted from blood, collected in a trial of the OX40 agonist ivuxolimab. The J gene is TRBJ2-2, the V gene TRBV5-4; TRBD1 aligns across 10 bases. CDR3 sequence: CASSGDRGPTSNTGELFF. The CDR3, as DNA: TGTGCCAGCAGCGGGGACAGGGGCCCGACATCGAACACCGGGGAGCTGTTTTTT. Variable domain in full (rest from reference TRBV5-4 and TRBJ2-2): ETGVTQSPTHLIKTRGQQVTLRCSSQSGHNTVSWYQQALGQGPQFIFQYYREEENGRGNFPPRFSGLQFPNYSSELNVNALELDDSALYLCASSGDRGPTSNTGELFFGEGSRLTVL.